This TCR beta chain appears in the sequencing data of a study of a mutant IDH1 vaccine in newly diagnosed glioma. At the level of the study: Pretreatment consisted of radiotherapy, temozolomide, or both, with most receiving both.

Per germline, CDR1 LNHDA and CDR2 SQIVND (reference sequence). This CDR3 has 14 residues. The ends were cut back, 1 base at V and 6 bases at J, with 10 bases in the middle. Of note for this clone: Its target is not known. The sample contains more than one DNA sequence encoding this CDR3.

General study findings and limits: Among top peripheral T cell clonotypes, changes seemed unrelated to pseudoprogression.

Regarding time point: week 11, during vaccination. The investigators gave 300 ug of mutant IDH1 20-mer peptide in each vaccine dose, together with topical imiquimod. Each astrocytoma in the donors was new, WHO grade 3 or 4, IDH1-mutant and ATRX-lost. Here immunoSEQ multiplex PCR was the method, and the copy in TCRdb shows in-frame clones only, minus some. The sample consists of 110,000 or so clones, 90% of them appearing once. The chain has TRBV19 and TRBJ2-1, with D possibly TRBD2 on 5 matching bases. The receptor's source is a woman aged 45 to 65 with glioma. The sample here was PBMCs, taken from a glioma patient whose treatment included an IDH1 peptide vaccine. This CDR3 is CASSIVGTSNEQFF. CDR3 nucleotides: TGTGCCAGTAGTATAGTGGGAACTAGCAATGAGCAGTTCTTC.